This T cell receptor (beta chain) derives from a study of identical twins. Study-level findings and limits: Among beta out-of-frame sequences, excess sharing between twins appeared weaker. Cord blood beta clonotypes present at high abundance carried fewer insertions; no such pattern appeared in memory repertoires. Invariant MAIT and iNKT cells could partly confound zero-insertion analyses.

About this clonotype itself: Its antigen remains unknown.

Each CDR3 protein gets one entry after TCRdb re-called the 5' RACE reads with MiXCR. Of about 520,000 distinct CDR3 sequences listed, 22% were seen once; the top ten hold around 0.9%. The V gene end was trimmed by 3 bases and the J gene end by 4 bases; junction bases not matched to a gene: 10. The CDR3 has 15 amino acids. Germline-derived CDR1 and CDR2 are SQVTM and ANQGSEA. This sample was also put to use in a study of T cells expressing NK-cell markers.

The clonotype comes from a woman between 18 and 30 years old in good health. The source material was CD4+ T cells sorted from blood. The chain carries TRBV29-1 and TRBJ1-2, with 8 bases aligning to TRBD1. The CDR3 DNA follows: TGCAGCGTTGATCTTGGACAGGGTTCCTTCTATGGCTACACCTTC. As protein: CSVDLGQGSFYGYTF.